The 5 T cell receptor beta chains below come from one sample, sequenced in a study of blood T cell repertoires in COVID-19. TCRdb's table, derived via immunoSEQ multiplex PCR, lists solely in-frame clones and lacks some. There are a few hundred thousand clones in the sample; 90% occur only once, and around 4.5% lies in the top ten. The sample was PBMCs or T cells enriched from blood (not recorded which). These TCRs come from a young woman with acute COVID-19.

The chain carries TRBV30 and TRBJ2-1, with a tentative D call TRBD2 (5 bases). CDR1 and CDR2 (germline): GTSNPN, SVGIG (reference sequence). Trimming cost V 1 base and J 8 bases, with 21 bases left between them. The CDR3 covers 16 residues. The CDR3 sequence is CAWSGLTEGMIDEQFF. CDR3 nucleotide sequence: TGTGCCTGGAGTGGACTGACCGAGGGAATGATCGATGAGCAGTTCTTC. Together with reference TRBV30 and TRBJ2-1, the CDR3 gives the full variable domain: SQTIHQWPATLVQPVGSPLSLECTVEGTSNPNLYWYRQAAGRGLQLLFYSVGIGQISSEVPQNLSASRPQDRQFILSSKKLLLSDSGFYLCAWSGLTEGMIDEQFFGPGTRLTVL.

J is TRBJ2-6 and V is TRBV30; D might be TRBD1 (5 bases). Germline V gene sequence: CDR1 GTSNPN, CDR2 SVGIG (reference sequence). V was trimmed by 3 bases and J by 0 bases, leaving 12 bases between them. This CDR3 comprises 16 residues. This CDR3 reads CAWRSERGSGANVLTF. CDR3 DNA sequence: TGTGCCTGGAGAAGCGAAAGGGGCTCTGGGGCCAACGTCCTGACTTTC.

This clone was seen a handful of times. The chain has TRBV28 and TRBJ1-1; TRBD1 matches 8 bases. The V and J ends lost 5 bases and 8 bases, in that order; junction bases with no gene match: 4. The germline CDR1 and CDR2 sequences are MDHEN and SYDVKM. CDR3 length equals 12 residues. The CDR3 sequence: CASSLTGVEAFF. CDR3 bases: TGTGCCAGCAGTCTGACAGGGGTGGAAGCTTTCTTT.

This sequence joins TRBV30 and TRBJ1-4; 9 bases are shared with TRBD1. The V gene end was trimmed by 4 bases and the J gene end by 5 bases; junction bases not matched to a gene: 5. The germline gives CDR1 GTSNPN, CDR2 SVGIG (reference sequence). This CDR3 spans 14 amino acids. The CDR3 protein is CAWTPGTGNEKLFF. CDR3 DNA: TGTGCCTGGACCCCCGGGACAGGGAATGAAAAACTGTTTTTT.

The V gene is TRBV5-6, the J gene TRBJ2-1; 10 positions agree with TRBD2. Germline V gene sequence: CDR1 SGHDT, CDR2 YYEEEE. The CDR3 extends over 15 amino acids. Trimming at V came to 4 bases and at J to 4 bases, leaving 5 bases not matched to a gene. The CDR3 spells CASSRTSGTYNEQFF. The CDR3 DNA reads as TGTGCCAGCAGCCGGACTAGCGGAACTTACAATGAGCAGTTCTTC.